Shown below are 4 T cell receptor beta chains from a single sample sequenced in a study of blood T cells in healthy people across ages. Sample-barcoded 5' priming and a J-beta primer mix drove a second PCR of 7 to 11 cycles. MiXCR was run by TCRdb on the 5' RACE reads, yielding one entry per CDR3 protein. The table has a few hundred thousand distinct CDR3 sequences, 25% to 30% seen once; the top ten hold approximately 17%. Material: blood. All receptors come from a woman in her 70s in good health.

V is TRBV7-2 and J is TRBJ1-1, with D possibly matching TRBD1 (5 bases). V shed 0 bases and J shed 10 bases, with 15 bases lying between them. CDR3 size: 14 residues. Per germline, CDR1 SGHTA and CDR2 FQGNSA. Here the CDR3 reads CASSLAPSGGGAFF. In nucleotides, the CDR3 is TGTGCCAGCAGCTTAGCGCCGTCGGGGGGGGGAGCTTTCTTT.

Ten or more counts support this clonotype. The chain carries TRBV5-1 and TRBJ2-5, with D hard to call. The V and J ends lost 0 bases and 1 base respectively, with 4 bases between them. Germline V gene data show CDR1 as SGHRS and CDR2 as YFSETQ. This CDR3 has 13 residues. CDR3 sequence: CASSLEGQETQYF. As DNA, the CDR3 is TGCGCCAGCAGCTTGGAGGGCCAAGAGACCCAGTACTTC. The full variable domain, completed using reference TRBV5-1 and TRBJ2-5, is KAGVTQTPRYLIKTRGQQVTLSCSPISGHRSVSWYQQTPGQGLQFLFEYFSETQRNKGNFPGRFSGRQFSNSRSEMNVSTLELGDSALYLCASSLEGQETQYFGPGTRLLVL.

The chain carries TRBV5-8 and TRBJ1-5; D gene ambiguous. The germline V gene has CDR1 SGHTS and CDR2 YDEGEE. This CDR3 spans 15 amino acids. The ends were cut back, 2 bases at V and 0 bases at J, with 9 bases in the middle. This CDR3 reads CASSLSGNSNQPQHF. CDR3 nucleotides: TGTGCCAGCAGCTTATCTGGTAATAGCAATCAGCCCCAGCATTTT.

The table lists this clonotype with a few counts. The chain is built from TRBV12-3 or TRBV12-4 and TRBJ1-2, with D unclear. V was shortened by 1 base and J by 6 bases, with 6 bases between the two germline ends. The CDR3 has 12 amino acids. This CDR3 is CASSLGIHGYTF. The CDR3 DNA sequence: TGTGCCAGCAGTTTAGGAATCCATGGCTACACCTTC.